Listed below are T cell receptor beta chains from one sample, sequenced in a study of T cells in Graves' hyperthyroidism and ophthalmopathy. TCRdb reanalysed the multiplex PCR reads using MiXCR and keeps one entry per CDR3 protein. The table lists approximately 370,000 distinct CDR3 sequences, approximately 17% of them singletons. The specimen was blood. Every receptor here comes from a woman under 40 with Graves' hyperthyroidism that later progressed to Graves' ophthalmopathy. Both conserved end residues are trimmed from each CDR3.

V gene	J gene	CDR3 protein
TRBV7-9	TRBJ2-7	ASSTGLAGGLYEQY
TRBV28	TRBJ2-4	ASSPPGNIQY
TRBV7-2	TRBJ2-7	ATTGGRATYEQY
TRBV5-1	TRBJ2-7	ASSSGGGPGAYEQY
TRBV5-1	TRBJ2-2	ASSLTADNTGELF
TRBV5-1	TRBJ2-1	ASSYPRVGWGEEGEQF
TRBV7-8	TRBJ2-7	ASSLKRPPGPLGQY
TRBV20-1	TRBJ2-7	SARDPSPGLASYEQY
TRBV12-3/TRBV12-4	TRBJ2-1	ASRPGLATNNEQF
TRBV29-1	TRBJ2-7	SVGGGQVLYEQY
TRBV11-2	TRBJ2-5	ASSLGLPGQY
TRBV3-1	TRBJ1-6	ASSQGNDSPLH
TRBV12-3/TRBV12-4	TRBJ2-5	ASSFTGEWGETQY
TRBV10-3	TRBJ2-3	AISDQPSGSTDTQY
TRBV4-1	TRBJ2-6	ASSHGWGLLSGANVLT
TRBV10-1	TRBJ1-2	ASSEPLARILNYGYT
TRBV14	TRBJ2-1	ASSARLQRGPEQF
TRBV10-2	TRBJ2-1	ASGRLAGMNEQF
TRBV7-9	TRBJ2-3	ASSLDRRAPESTDTQY
TRBV6-5	TRBJ2-5	ASSYSGLAKETQY
TRBV6-1	TRBJ1-1	ASSTEQGGTEAF
TRBV7-9	TRBJ1-2	ASSLASESYGYT
TRBV12-3/TRBV12-4	TRBJ2-5	ASSQRLAGGYSQETQY
TRBV10-3	TRBJ2-2	AISESSGSNTGELF
TRBV12-3/TRBV12-4	TRBJ1-3	ASSPQVYTIY